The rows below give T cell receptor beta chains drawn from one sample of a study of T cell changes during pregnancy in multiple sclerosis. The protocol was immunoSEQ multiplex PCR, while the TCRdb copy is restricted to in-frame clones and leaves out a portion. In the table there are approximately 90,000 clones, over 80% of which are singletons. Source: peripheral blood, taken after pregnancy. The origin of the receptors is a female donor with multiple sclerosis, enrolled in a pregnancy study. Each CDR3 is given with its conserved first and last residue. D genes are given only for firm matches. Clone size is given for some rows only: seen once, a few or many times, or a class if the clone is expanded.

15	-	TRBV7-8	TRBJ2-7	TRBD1	TGTGCCAGCAGCTTTACGGGACAGGGAGTCAACGAGCAGTACTTC	CASSFTGQGVNEQYF
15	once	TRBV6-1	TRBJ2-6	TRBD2	TGTGCCAGCAGGGGGACTAGCGCTGGGGCCAACGTCCTGACTTTC	CASRGTSAGANVLTF
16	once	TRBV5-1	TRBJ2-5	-	TGCGCCAGCAGCTTGGGCGGTTTAGTTTACCAAGAGACCCAGTACTTC	CASSLGGLVYQETQYF
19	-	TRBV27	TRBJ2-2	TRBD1	TGTGCCAGCAGTTTGTTGAGCACCGACAGGGAAGGGAACACCGGGGAGCTGTTTTTT	CASSLLSTDREGNTGELFF
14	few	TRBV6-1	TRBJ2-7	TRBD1	TGTGCCAGCTCACAGGGGGCAGCATCCTACGAGCAGTACTTC	CASSQGAASYEQYF
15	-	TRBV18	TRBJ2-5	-	TGTGCCAGCCCCCGGTTTCGGGGTCCGGAAGAGACCCAGTACTTC	CASPRFRGPEETQYF
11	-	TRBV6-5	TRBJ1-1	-	TGTGCCAGCAGTGGGAGGACTGAAGCTTTCTTT	CASSGRTEAFF
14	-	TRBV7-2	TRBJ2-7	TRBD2	TGTGCCAGCAGCTTTACTAGCGAGGTCTACGAGCAGTACTTC	CASSFTSEVYEQYF
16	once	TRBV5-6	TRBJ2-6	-	TGTGCCAGCAGCCCGACCAGGGGATCTGGGGCCAACGTCCTGACTTTC	CASSPTRGSGANVLTF
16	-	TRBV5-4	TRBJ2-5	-	TGTGCCAGCAGACCTACTGGAGACCCGTGGAAAGAGACCCAGTACTTC	CASRPTGDPWKETQYF
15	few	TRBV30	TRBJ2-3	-	TGTGCCTGGGGCGAAACAGGGAGTTGGGCAGATACGCAGTATTTT	CAWGETGSWADTQYF
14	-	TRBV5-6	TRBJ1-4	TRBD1	TGTGCCAGCAGCCCGGGACAGGGGGGAGAAAAACTGTTTTTT	CASSPGQGGEKLFF
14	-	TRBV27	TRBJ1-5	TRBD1	TGTGCCAGCAGGGACAGGGGGTTGAATCAGCCCCAGCATTTT	CASRDRGLNQPQHF
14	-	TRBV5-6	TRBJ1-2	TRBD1	TGTGCCAGCAGCCGGGACAGAAGAGCCGTCGGTGACACCTTC	CASSRDRRAVGDTF
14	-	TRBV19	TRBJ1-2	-	TGTGCCAGTCGGTTTGGGCAGGGAGGGTCTGGCTACACCTTC	CASRFGQGGSGYTF
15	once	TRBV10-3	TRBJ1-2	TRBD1	TGTGCCATCAGTCTCGAAGGGACAGGGAACTATGGCTACACCTTC	CAISLEGTGNYGYTF
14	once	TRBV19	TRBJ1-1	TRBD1	TGTGCCAGTAGAGGGACAGGGGTTTCGGAGGAAGCTTTCTTT	CASRGTGVSEEAFF
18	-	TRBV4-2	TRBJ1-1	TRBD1	TGTGCCAGCAGCCAAGTAGCAGGCGGAGGGGGCATGAACACTGAAGCTTTCTTT	CASSQVAGGGGMNTEAFF
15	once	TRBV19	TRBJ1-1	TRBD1	TGTGCCAGTAGTACAGGGGACAGGGTGAACACTGAAGCTTTCTTT	CASSTGDRVNTEAFF
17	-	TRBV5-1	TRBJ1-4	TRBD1	TGCGCCAGCAGCTTGGGAACAGCCGGGACAGCTAATGAAAAACTGTTTTTT	CASSLGTAGTANEKLFF
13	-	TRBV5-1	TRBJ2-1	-	TGCGCCAGCGCGCGGATCCAGGGCGATGAGCAGTTCTTC	CASARIQGDEQFF
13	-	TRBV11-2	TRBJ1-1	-	TGTGCCAGCAGCCAAACGATGAGCACTGAAGCTTTCTTT	CASSQTMSTEAFF
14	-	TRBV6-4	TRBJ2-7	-	TGTGCCAGCAGTGTCTGGGCCGATGCCTACGAGCAGTACTTC	CASSVWADAYEQYF
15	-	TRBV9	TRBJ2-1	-	TGTGCCAGCAGCGCCTCGCTCGGGTCCTACAATGAGCAGTTCTTC	CASSASLGSYNEQFF
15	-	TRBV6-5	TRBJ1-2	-	TGTGCCAGCAGCCTCGGGGGGACACCTAACTATGGCTACACCTTC	CASSLGGTPNYGYTF
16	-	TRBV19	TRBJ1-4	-	TGTGCCAGTAGTATAGATCCATGGCGGGCTAATGAAAAACTGTTTTTT	CASSIDPWRANEKLFF
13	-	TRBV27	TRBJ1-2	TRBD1	TGTGCCAGCAGCGCGACAGGGGCCTATGGCTACACCTTC	CASSATGAYGYTF
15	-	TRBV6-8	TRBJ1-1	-	TGTGCCAGCAGTTGTCTAGACAGGACGAACACTGAAGCTTTCTTT	CASSCLDRTNTEAFF
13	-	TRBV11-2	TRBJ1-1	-	TGTGCCAGCAGCTTAAGCCTAAACACTGAAGCTTTCTTT	CASSLSLNTEAFF
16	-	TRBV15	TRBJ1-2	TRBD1	TGTGCCACCAGCCTACGTCCCGGGACAGGGATCTATGGCTACACCTTC	CATSLRPGTGIYGYTF
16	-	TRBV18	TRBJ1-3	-	TGTGCCAGCTCGGTCCGGGTGGCCAACTCTGGAAACACCATATATTTT	CASSVRVANSGNTIYF